This TCR beta chain is drawn from a study of T-cell memory formation after mild COVID-19. The overall study: TCR clusters were largely donor specific.

A single record per CDR3 protein comes from TCRdb applying MiXCR to the 5' RACE reads. The sample shows hundreds of thousands of distinct CDR3 sequences, roughly 14% of them seen only once. This CDR3 is 16 amino acids long. Trimming cost V 3 bases and J 5 bases, with 18 bases left between them. Germline values: CDR1 KGHSH, CDR2 LQKENI. This clonotype was counted ten times or more. The J gene is TRBJ2-3, the V gene TRBV18; D is possibly TRBD2 (7 bases). Sequenced sample: PBMCs or a T cell subset sorted from them (not recorded which). The receptor's source is a man between 18 and 35 years old who had mild COVID-19 (a few samples of this study predate the infection). Cell type and time point are not known. CDR3 region: CASSPSGRGPQDTQYF. The CDR3 nucleotides are TGTGCCAGCTCACCGTCGGGGCGGGGGCCTCAAGATACGCAGTATTTT. The entire variable domain, with the rest obtained from reference TRBV18 and TRBJ2-3, is as follows: NAGVMQNPRHLVRRRGQEARLRCSPMKGHSHVYWYRQLPEEGLKFMVYLQKENIIDESGMPKERFSAEFPKEGPSILRIQQVVRGDSAAYFCASSPSGRGPQDTQYFGPGTRLTVL.